This T cell receptor beta chain was recovered during a study of Graves' ophthalmopathy and Graves' hyperthyroidism. About the study: Peripheral blood was collected at initial diagnosis, before any treatment. The study, taken as a whole, reports: Blood also carried most expanded thyroid clonotypes exceeding 0.001 frequency. Predictions made by the model for ophthalmopathy progression reached roughly 71% sensitivity and almost 75% specificity.

A word on this clonotype: Its target is not known.

Hyperthyroidism patients had new diagnoses, durations under 2 months, and ages of 18 to 65. CDR1 and CDR2 from the germline V gene are SGHTA and FQGNSA. V shed 5 bases and J shed 3 bases, with 11 bases lying between them. There are 13 residues in the CDR3. TCR beta CDR3 amplification used RNA transcripts. RT-PCR was first run with HTBI primers, then multiplex PCR in a second round. TCRdb re-called the multiplex PCR reads with MiXCR, one entry per CDR3 protein. The sample lists hundreds of thousands of distinct CDR3 sequences; 22% were seen once. The TCR sequence derives from a woman younger than 35 with stable Graves' hyperthyroidism. Some clones in this sample may be carry-over from other donors' samples. The sample taken for sequencing was peripheral blood. The chain joins TRBV7-2 to TRBJ2-7; D perhaps matches TRBD2 (6 bases). The CDR3 DNA reads TGTGCCAGCAGCATCACAGCGGGCTACGAGCAGTACTTC. This codes for CASSITAGYEQYF.